This T cell receptor (beta chain) was obtained from a study of shared clonotypes between healthy human individuals. This table comes from immunoSEQ multiplex PCR, and its TCRdb copy is limited to in-frame clones, with some not included. The sample has about 640,000 clones; 55% to 75% are singletons. In germline, CDR1 is LGHNA, CDR2 YNFKEQ. The V gene end was trimmed by 5 bases and the J gene end by 6 bases; junction bases not matched to a gene: 10. The CDR3 has 15 amino acids. The TCR was taken from a woman in her thirties in good health. The sample was memory CD4+ T cells sorted from blood. Subset indicated: CD45RA-negative fraction. The chain joins TRBV4-2 to TRBJ2-4, with TRBD1 matching over 7 bases. The CDR3 region is CASSAQQGRINIQYF. The CDR3 DNA reads TGTGCCAGCAGCGCTCAACAGGGGCGGATAAACATTCAGTACTTC.